Each of the 22 T cell receptor beta chains below was sequenced from the same sample in a study of T-cell reconstitution after alpha-beta-depleted transplantation in children. TCRbeta library preparation incorporated unique molecular identifiers. TCRdb reprocessed the PCR reads with MiXCR, giving one entry per CDR3 protein. Among 500,000 to 650,000 distinct CDR3 sequences listed, 13% were seen once. The sequencing here drew on PBMCs, mostly from graft donor cells, taken 360 days after TCRalphabeta/CD19-depleted stem cell transplant. These receptors originate from a male patient between 10 and 17 years old who had a stem cell transplant for acute myeloid leukemia, so the T cells may come from the graft donor.

The chain is built from TRBV28 and TRBJ2-3; TRBD2 agrees at 11 bases. This CDR3 comprises 17 residues. The junction had 12 bases not matched to a gene; V was cut back by 8 bases and J by 2 bases. Looked up from germline, CDR1 is MDHEN and CDR2 is SYDVKM. The CDR3 protein is CASLGSGLAVLTDTQYF. The CDR3, as DNA: TGTGCCAGCCTTGGATCGGGACTAGCGGTACTCACAGATACGCAGTATTTT. The complete variable domain, with remaining parts taken from reference TRBV28 and TRBJ2-3, reads DVKVTQSSRYLVKRTGEKVFLECVQDMDHENMFWYRQDPGLGLRLIYFSYDVKMKEKGDIPEGYSVSREKKERFSLILESASTNQTSMYLCASLGSGLAVLTDTQYFGPGTRLTVL.

Concerning this clonotype: Being one base from a much bigger clone, this may be a read error. This CDR3 fails to terminate in the conserved phenylalanine or tryptophan, so it likely reflects a read error. J is TRBJ2-3 and V is TRBV5-1; no definite D call. Germline CDR1 reads SGHRS; CDR2 reads YFSETQ. V was shortened by 0 bases and J by 2 bases, with 7 bases between the two germline ends. This CDR3 is built from 14 residues. CDR3 in DNA: TGCGCCAGCAGCTTGGGGGTCCCCACAGATACGCAGTATTCT. Its translation: CASSLGVPTDTQYS.

This sequence joins TRBV4-3 and TRBJ2-1; D is perhaps TRBD2 (6 bases). From germline, CDR1 is LGHNA and CDR2 YSLEER. The CDR3 covers 18 residues. The V and J ends lost 0 bases and 4 bases respectively, with 19 bases between them. DNA of the CDR3: TGCGCCAGCAGCCAAGATAAGGGGACTCTAGCTATATACAATGAGCAGTTCTTC. Its protein product is CASSQDKGTLAIYNEQFF.

The table lists this clonotype with a few counts. The CDR3 sequence: CASSPGVIGTANEQFF. CDR3 DNA sequence: TGTGCCAGCAGCCCCGGGGTCATAGGGACAGCCAATGAGCAGTTCTTC. This rearrangement joins TRBV28 to TRBJ2-1; TRBD1 agrees at 7 bases. This CDR3 spans 16 amino acids. Germline lookup yields CDR1 MDHEN and CDR2 SYDVKM. Unmatched junction bases numbered 14, after V lost 6 bases and J lost 6 bases.

This clonotype was seen more than once but under ten times. The gene calls are TRBV5-1 and TRBJ2-1; D uncertain. This CDR3 has 15 residues. Germline assignment: CDR1 SGHRS and CDR2 YFSETQ. Trimming shortened V by 0 bases and J by 1 base, and 8 bases separated the two germline ends. The DNA for the CDR3 is TGCGCCAGCAGCTTGGTAATGACATCCTACAATGAGCAGTTCTTC. It is translated as CASSLVMTSYNEQFF.

With regard to this clonotype: A much larger clone is a single base away; this may be a read error. Without the conserved terminal phenylalanine or tryptophan, this CDR3 likely stems from a read error. The chain joins TRBV5-1 to TRBJ1-2, with no clear D. The germline gives CDR1 SGHRS, CDR2 YFSETQ. V was shortened by 1 base and J by 3 bases, with 10 bases between the two germline ends. This CDR3 spans 14 amino acids. The CDR3 loop reads CASSLYREDYGYTC. CDR3 bases: TGCGCCAGCAGCTTGTACCGGGAAGACTATGGCTACACCTGC.

The chain links TRBV7-3 to TRBJ2-1, with TRBD1 as a possible D gene (6 bases). Germline lookup yields CDR1 SGHTA and CDR2 FQGTGA. The CDR3 is 15 residues long. V lost 3 bases to trimming and J lost 0 bases, with 9 bases between them. The CDR3 spells CASSFRDNSYNEQFF. In DNA form, the CDR3 reads TGTGCCAGCAGCTTCCGGGACAACTCCTACAATGAGCAGTTCTTC. The variable domain in full, completed from reference TRBV7-3 and TRBJ2-1, reads GAGVSQTPSNKVTEKGKYVELRCDPISGHTALYWYRQSLGQGPEFLIYFQGTGAADDSGLPNDRFFAVRPEGSVSTLKIQRTERGDSAVYLCASSFRDNSYNEQFFGPGTRLTVL.

V is TRBV5-1 and J is TRBJ2-7, with D tentatively TRBD1 or TRBD2 (5 bases each). The CDR3 is made up of 14 amino acids. Germline-derived CDR1 and CDR2 are SGHRS and YFSETQ. Trimming removed 3 bases from V and 2 bases from J, with 12 bases in between. CDR3 nucleotide sequence: TGCGCCAGCAGCTACGAGGGACCGACCTACGAGCAGTACTTC. Protein: CASSYEGPTYEQYF. Supplemented by reference TRBV5-1 and TRBJ2-7, the full variable domain reads KAGVTQTPRYLIKTRGQQVTLSCSPISGHRSVSWYQQTPGQGLQFLFEYFSETQRNKGNFPGRFSGRQFSNSRSEMNVSTLELGDSALYLCASSYEGPTYEQYFGPGTRLTVT.

This clonotype was detected ten times or more. V gene TRBV14 combines with J gene TRBJ2-2; unclear D gene. Germline CDR1 SGHDN, CDR2 FVKESK. The CDR3 loop spans 13 amino acids. Trimming pared 4 bases from V and 10 bases from J, leaving 13 bases between. CDR3 bases: TGTGCCAGCAGCCTGCCATTTCGTGAGGAGCTGTTTTTT. Its translation is CASSLPFREELFF.

This clonotype has ten or more counts. The J gene is TRBJ2-7, the V gene TRBV5-1, with 8 nucleotides matching TRBD1. This CDR3 contains 16 residues. The V gene end was trimmed by 1 base and the J gene end by 1 base; junction bases not matched to a gene: 7. Germline V gene sequence: CDR1 SGHRS, CDR2 YFSETQ. CDR3 sequence: CASSLPDRGESYEQYF. The DNA of the CDR3 is TGCGCCAGCAGCTTGCCCGACAGGGGAGAATCCTACGAGCAGTACTTC. Filled out from reference TRBV5-1 and TRBJ2-7, the complete variable domain reads KAGVTQTPRYLIKTRGQQVTLSCSPISGHRSVSWYQQTPGQGLQFLFEYFSETQRNKGNFPGRFSGRQFSNSRSEMNVSTLELGDSALYLCASSLPDRGESYEQYFGPGTRLTVT.

This clonotype turned up a few times. This sequence joins TRBV12-3 or TRBV12-4 and TRBJ2-1, with 13 nucleotides matching TRBD2. The CDR3 is 17 amino acids. V lost 1 base and J lost 6; bases outside the gene matches: 6. CDR3 nucleotide sequence: TGTGCCAGCAGTTTAGATCTAGGACTAGCGGGAGTCAATGAGCAGTTCTTC. Translating gives CASSLDLGLAGVNEQFF.

This clonotype was observed a handful of times. This chain links TRBV28 with TRBJ2-7; D may be TRBD1 or TRBD2 (5 bases each). Trimming took 8 bases from V and 4 from J, leaving 18 bases between them. CDR3 length equals 14 residues. Germline CDR1 reads MDHEN; CDR2 reads SYDVKM. The CDR3 sequence is CASGSRDAGYEQYF. Written as DNA, the CDR3 is TGTGCCAGCGGAAGTCGGGACGCAGGGTACGAGCAGTACTTC.

This clonotype showed up just a few times. The chain has TRBV18 and TRBJ2-1; TRBD2 aligns across 10 bases. The length of the CDR3 is 17 residues. The ends lost 3 bases at V and 0 bases at J; junction bases unmatched: 5. CDR1 and CDR2 (germline): KGHSH, LQKENI. The CDR3 DNA reads as TGTGCCAGCTCACCGTGGACTAGCGGTGCCTCCTACAATGAGCAGTTCTTC. Amino acid sequence: CASSPWTSGASYNEQFF.

This clonotype was counted only a few times. The chain links TRBV20-1 to TRBJ2-7; D may match TRBD1 or TRBD2 (5 bases each). The CDR3 has 14 amino acids. Germline-derived CDR1 and CDR2 are DFQATT and SNEGSKA (reference sequence). Trimming took off 5 bases at V and 0 bases at J, with 14 bases between the two ends. CDR3 protein: CSAHQGAHSYEQYF. CDR3 DNA: TGCAGTGCTCATCAGGGAGCGCACTCCTACGAGCAGTACTTC.

This clonotype was seen many times. The chain recombines TRBV7-2 with TRBJ2-7; 9 bases agree with TRBD2. This CDR3 is built from 12 residues. Germline CDR1 SGHTA, CDR2 FQGNSA. Losses at the gene ends were 11 bases for V and 7 bases for J; bases not matched to a gene: 9. Written as DNA, the CDR3 is TGTGCCGTAACGGGACTAGCAAGAGAGCAGTACTTC. Protein product: CAVTGLAREQYF.

The chain joins TRBV11-1 to TRBJ2-3, with 9 bases fitting TRBD2. Trimming took 1 base from V and 2 from J; bases not matched to a gene: 10. The CDR3 has 18 amino acids. The germline V gene has CDR1 SGHAT and CDR2 FQDESV (reference sequence). This CDR3 reads CASSLDLNPSGDTDTQYF. DNA of the CDR3: TGTGCCAGCAGCTTAGATTTGAACCCTAGCGGGGACACAGATACGCAGTATTTT. The full variable domain, with the rest looked up from reference TRBV11-1 and TRBJ2-3, is EAEVAQSPRYKITEKSQAVAFWCDPISGHATLYWYRQILGQGPELLVQFQDESVVDDSQLPKDRFSAERLKGVDSTLKIQPAELGDSAMYLCASSLDLNPSGDTDTQYFGPGTRLTVL.

This clonotype came up many times. The chain couples TRBV6-5 to TRBJ1-3; D uncertain. Germline CDR1 reads MNHEY; CDR2 reads SVGAGI. The CDR3 contains 13 residues. V lost 9 bases, J lost 4 bases, and 13 bases lay in between. CDR3 sequence: CASFRGQGNTIYF. The DNA of the CDR3 is TGTGCCAGTTTCCGAGGGCAAGGAAACACCATATATTTT.

The rearrangement links TRBV9 to TRBJ2-1; 11 nucleotides align to TRBD2. The CDR3 is 15 amino acids. The V gene's germline CDR1 is SGDLS and CDR2 YYNGEE. Trimming took 5 bases from V and 5 from J; bases not matched to a gene: 6. The CDR3 sequence is CASSEGLAEHNEQFF. In DNA form, the CDR3 reads TGTGCCAGCAGTGAGGGACTAGCGGAACACAATGAGCAGTTCTTC.

This clonotype has a count of ten or more. The rearrangement links TRBV4-2 to TRBJ2-6, with unresolved D. The CDR3 has 17 amino acids. From germline, CDR1 is LGHNA and CDR2 YNFKEQ. Trimming stripped 0 bases from V and 2 bases from J, with 11 bases between. The CDR3 bases are TGTGCCAGCAGCCAAGACCTATCACTCACTGGGGCCAACGTCCTGACTTTC. This sequence encodes CASSQDLSLTGANVLTF.

V gene TRBV29-1 combines with J gene TRBJ1-2; tentative D call: TRBD1 (6 bases). The CDR3 length is 13 residues. Between the trimmed V and J ends, which lost 2 bases and 3 bases, there was a span of 10 bases. Germline values: CDR1 SQVTM, CDR2 ANQGSEA. The CDR3 spells CSVERHRDYGYTF. The CDR3 bases are TGCAGCGTTGAAAGGCACAGGGACTATGGCTACACCTTC.

This clonotype was recorded at least ten times. The chain combines TRBV7-8 with TRBJ2-7; TRBD2 matches at 11 bases. Germline CDR1 reads SGHVS; CDR2 reads FQNEAQ. The junction had 8 bases not matched to a gene; V was cut back by 6 bases and J by 4 bases. This CDR3 contains 15 residues. The CDR3 region is CASRGVTSGSYEQYF. Here the CDR3 DNA reads TGTGCCAGCAGGGGGGTAACTAGCGGGAGTTACGAGCAGTACTTC.

This clonotype occurred a few times. The rearrangement joins TRBV28 to TRBJ2-5; D not certain. The length of the CDR3 is 15 residues. Germline lookup yields CDR1 MDHEN and CDR2 SYDVKM. V was shortened by 4 bases and J by 5 bases, with 17 bases between the two germline ends. CDR3 loop: CASSSWGKYRETQYF. CDR3 bases: TGTGCCAGCAGTTCTTGGGGAAAATACCGGGAGACCCAGTACTTC.